Only one count was recorded for the clone carrying this TCR beta chain. The antigen remains unidentified. This sample was included in a study of cytomegalovirus exposure and HLA in healthy donors. Overall study: Earlier sequencing of some 190 million T cells yielded about 120 million unique TCR beta sequences.

The PCR employed 60 Vbeta primers together with 13 Jbeta primers. Repertoires were generated with immunoSEQ multiplex PCR, while TCRdb's copy carries only in-frame clones and drops some. The sample contains under 200,000 clones, just over 75% of which appear only once. Broader study findings: The study designated 160 or so TCR beta chains cytomegalovirus-associated.

Donors in the study were healthy people who gave bone marrow. This sequence was found in a woman aged 25 to 39 in good health and CMV-seropositive. Specimen: PBMCs.

The CDR3 nucleotides read TGCGCCAGCAGTGACGAGGGGAACACTGAAGCTTTCTTT. Protein product: CASSDEGNTEAFF. The chain is built from TRBV10-1 and TRBJ1-1; D unresolved. The CDR3 sequence is 13 residues long. Germline-derived CDR1 and CDR2 are WNHNN and SYGVQD (reference sequence). V was trimmed by 3 bases and J by 1 base, leaving 6 bases between them.